This T cell receptor (beta chain) came from a study of molecular identifiers for immune sequencing clone quantification. TCRdb independently ran MiXCR on the PCR reads; one entry per CDR3 protein. The sample consists of nearly 650,000 distinct CDR3 sequences, over 25% of them appearing once. The CDR3 spans 13 residues. V lost 2 bases and J lost 3, with 7 bases in between. Germline CDR1 KGHSH, CDR2 LQKENI. From around 18,000 to 910,000 sorted cells, naive CD8 libraries were generated with 10%, 30% or 50% RNA. Naive CD8 T cells were sorted, and the gate applied was CD8+CD4-CCR7+CD45RA+. This clonotype was picked up many times.

Sequencing was carried out using naive CD8+ T cells from blood, with Jurkat cell RNA spiked in. Subset here: FACS-sorted CD8+CD4-CCR7+CD45RA+ naive T cells. The chain is built from TRBV18 and TRBJ2-5; D remains unclear. This TCR came from a human donor in good health. Some libraries in this study had Jurkat cell RNA spiked in. CDR3 region: CASSPNFKETQYF. CDR3 DNA: TGTGCCAGCTCACCAAACTTTAAAGAGACCCAGTACTTC.